These 7 T cell receptor beta chains originate from one sample sequenced in a study of OX40 agonist ivuxolimab in advanced cancers. TCRdb keeps only in-frame clones here, not all; method: immunoSEQ multiplex PCR. The sample records about 35,000 clones, around nine tenths being singletons. The sequences come from CD4+ or CD8+ T cells sorted from blood, collected in a trial of the OX40 agonist ivuxolimab. These receptors originate from an adult with an advanced solid tumor such as melanoma, head and neck, liver or kidney cancer.

The chain has TRBV27 and TRBJ1-2; D gene ambiguous. Germline V lookup: CDR1 MNHEY, CDR2 SMNVEV (reference sequence). Trimming took off 6 bases at V and 2 bases at J, with 16 bases between the two ends. The CDR3 consists of 15 residues. CDR3 residues: CASSSWPGGNYGYTF. CDR3 coding DNA: TGTGCCAGCAGCTCCTGGCCGGGAGGAAACTATGGCTACACCTTC.

V usage is TRBV19 and J usage is TRBJ2-7, with 8 positions matching TRBD1. CDR3 length: 15 amino acids. CDR1 and CDR2 (germline): LNHDA, SQIVND (reference sequence). Trimming removed 3 bases from V and 1 base from J; junction bases left unmatched: 5. CDR3 in amino acids: CASSIGQGPSYEQYF. CDR3 DNA sequence: TGTGCCAGTAGTATCGGACAGGGACCTTCCTACGAGCAGTACTTC.

This clone was seen just once. The chain uses TRBV5-4 and TRBJ1-1; 7 nucleotides agree with TRBD1. Germline lookup yields CDR1 SGHNT and CDR2 YYREEE (reference sequence). With V trimmed by 0 bases and J by 3 bases, 5 bases remained unmatched. The CDR3 totals 15 residues. CDR3 sequence: CASSLDRGWYTEAFF. In nucleotides, the CDR3 is TGTGCCAGCAGCTTGGACAGGGGATGGTACACTGAAGCTTTCTTT.

The chain uses TRBV4-1 and TRBJ2-7; 8 bases align to TRBD1. The junction had 22 bases not matched to a gene; V was cut back by 0 bases and J by 3 bases. CDR1 is MGHRA, CDR2 YSYEKL, per germline. The length of the CDR3 is 21 residues. CDR3 nucleotides: TGCGCCAGCAGCCAAGAGGTCTATCGGACAGGGCTCTACCCCACGGTCTACGAGCAGTACTTC. Residues: CASSQEVYRTGLYPTVYEQYF.

The chain links TRBV28 to TRBJ2-7; D tentatively reads TRBD1 or TRBD2 (5 bases each). This CDR3 comprises 15 residues. V lost 5 bases and J 8 bases, leaving 22 bases between the germline ends. The germline CDR1 and CDR2 sequences are MDHEN and SYDVKM. CDR3 sequence (DNA): TGTGCCAGCAGTCCCAGAATAGGGACCCGGACTCAGCAGTACTTC. Its protein is CASSPRIGTRTQQYF.

This CDR3 is CASSRTPAHEQYF. In DNA form, the CDR3 reads TGTGCCAGCTCCCGGACCCCCGCGCACGAGCAGTACTTC. The chain couples TRBV6-6 to TRBJ2-7; D is ambiguous. V lost 8 bases and J 5 bases, leaving 16 bases between the germline ends. This CDR3 comprises 13 residues. Looked up from germline, CDR1 is MNHNY and CDR2 is SVGAGI (reference sequence).

The CDR3: CAGDSGYGYTF. CDR3 nucleotides: TGTGCCGGGGACAGCGGCTATGGCTACACCTTC. This rearrangement joins TRBV2 to TRBJ1-2, with 7 bases matching TRBD1. This CDR3 spans 11 amino acids. Losses at the gene ends were 11 bases for V and 4 bases for J; bases not matched to a gene: 4. Germline CDR1 SNHLY, CDR2 FYNNEI.